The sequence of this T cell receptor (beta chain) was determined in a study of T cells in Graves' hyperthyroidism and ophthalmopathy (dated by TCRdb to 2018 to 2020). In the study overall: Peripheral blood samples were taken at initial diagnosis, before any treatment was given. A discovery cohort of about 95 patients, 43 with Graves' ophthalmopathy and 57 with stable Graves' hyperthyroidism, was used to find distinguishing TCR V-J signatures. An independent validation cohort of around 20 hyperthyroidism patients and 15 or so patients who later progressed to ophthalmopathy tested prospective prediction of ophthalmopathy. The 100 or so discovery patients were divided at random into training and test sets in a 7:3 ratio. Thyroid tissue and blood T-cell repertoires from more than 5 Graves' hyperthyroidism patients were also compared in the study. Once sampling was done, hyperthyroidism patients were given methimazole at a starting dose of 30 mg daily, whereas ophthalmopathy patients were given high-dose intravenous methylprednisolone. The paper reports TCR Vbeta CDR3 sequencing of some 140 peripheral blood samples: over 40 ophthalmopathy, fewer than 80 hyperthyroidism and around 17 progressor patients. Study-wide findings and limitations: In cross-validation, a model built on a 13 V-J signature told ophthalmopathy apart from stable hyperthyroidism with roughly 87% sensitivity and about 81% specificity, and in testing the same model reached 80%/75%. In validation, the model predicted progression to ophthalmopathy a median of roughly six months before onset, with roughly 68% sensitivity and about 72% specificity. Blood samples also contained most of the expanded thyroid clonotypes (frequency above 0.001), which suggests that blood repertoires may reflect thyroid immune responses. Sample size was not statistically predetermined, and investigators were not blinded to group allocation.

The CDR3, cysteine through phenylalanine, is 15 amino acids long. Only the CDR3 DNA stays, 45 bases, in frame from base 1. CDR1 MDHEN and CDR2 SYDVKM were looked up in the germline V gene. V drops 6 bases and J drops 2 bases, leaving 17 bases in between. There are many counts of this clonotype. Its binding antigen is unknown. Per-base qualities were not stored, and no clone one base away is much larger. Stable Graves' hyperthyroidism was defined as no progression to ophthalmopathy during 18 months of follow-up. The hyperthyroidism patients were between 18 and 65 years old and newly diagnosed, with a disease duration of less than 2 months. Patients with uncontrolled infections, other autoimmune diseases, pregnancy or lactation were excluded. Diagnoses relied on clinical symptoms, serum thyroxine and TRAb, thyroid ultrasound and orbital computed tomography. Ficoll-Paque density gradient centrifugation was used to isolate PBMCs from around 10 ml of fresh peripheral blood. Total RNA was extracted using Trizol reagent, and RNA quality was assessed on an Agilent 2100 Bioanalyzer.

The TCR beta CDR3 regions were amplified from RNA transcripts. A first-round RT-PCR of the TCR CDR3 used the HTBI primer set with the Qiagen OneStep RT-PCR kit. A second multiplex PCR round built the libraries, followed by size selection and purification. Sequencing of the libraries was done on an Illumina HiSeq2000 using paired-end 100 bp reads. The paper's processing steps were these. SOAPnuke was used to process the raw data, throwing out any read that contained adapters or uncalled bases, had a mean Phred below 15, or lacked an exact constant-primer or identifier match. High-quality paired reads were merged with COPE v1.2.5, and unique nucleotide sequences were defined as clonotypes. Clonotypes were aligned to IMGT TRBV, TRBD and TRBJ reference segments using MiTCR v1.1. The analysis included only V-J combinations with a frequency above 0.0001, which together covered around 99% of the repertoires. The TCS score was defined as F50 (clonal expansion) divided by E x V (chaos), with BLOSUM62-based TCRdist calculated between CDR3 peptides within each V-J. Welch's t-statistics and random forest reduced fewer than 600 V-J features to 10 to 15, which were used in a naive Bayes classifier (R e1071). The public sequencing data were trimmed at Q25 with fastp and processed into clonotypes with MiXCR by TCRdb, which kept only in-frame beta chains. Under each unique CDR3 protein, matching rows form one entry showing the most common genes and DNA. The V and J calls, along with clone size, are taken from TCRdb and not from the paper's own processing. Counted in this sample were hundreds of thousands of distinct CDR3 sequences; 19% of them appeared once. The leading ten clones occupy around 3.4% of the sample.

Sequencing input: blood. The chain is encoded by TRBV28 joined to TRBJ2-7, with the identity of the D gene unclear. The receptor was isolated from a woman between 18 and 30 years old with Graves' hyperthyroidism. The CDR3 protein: CASSFEVIQAYEQYF. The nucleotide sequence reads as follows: TGTGCCAGCAGCTTCGAGGTGATCCAGGCCTACGAGCAGTACTTC. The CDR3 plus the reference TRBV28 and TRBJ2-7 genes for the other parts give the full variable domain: DVKVTQSSRYLVKRTGEKVFLECVQDMDHENMFWYRQDPGLGLRLIYFSYDVKMKEKGDIPEGYSVSREKKERFSLILESASTNQTSMYLCASSFEVIQAYEQYFGPGTRLTVT.